This T cell receptor beta chain comes out of a study of T cells expressing NK-cell markers. No DNA is given; TCRdb re-called the 5' RACE reads and lists each CDR3 protein once. This listing includes roughly 430,000 distinct CDR3 sequences. The V gene's germline CDR1 is MNHEY and CDR2 SVGAGI. The CDR3 loop spans 15 amino acids. The sequenced sample was blood T cells: a sorted CD56 or NKG2C T cell subset, CD4+ or CD8+ T cells, or bulk PBMC T cells (not recorded which). The rearrangement joins TRBV6-5 to TRBJ1-1; as DNA is missing, the TRBD1 call by TCRdb cannot be tested. The sequence derives from a woman aged 18 to 75 in good health. CDR3 amino acids: CASSYSGQSNTEAFF.